A single sample gave rise to the 5 T cell receptor beta chains below, sequenced in a study of CD8+ T cells in alopecia areata. cDNA serving as the sequencing template came from extracted, reverse transcribed RNA. Generated by immunoSEQ multiplex PCR, the TCRdb table keeps only in-frame clones and is missing some. The data contain 90,000 to 100,000 clones, roughly two fifths of them singletons. Source material: CD4+ T cells sorted from blood. The receptors shown here come from a human donor with alopecia areata.

The gene calls are TRBV9 and TRBJ2-3; D may be TRBD2 (5 bases). V dropped 0 bases and J dropped 7 bases, with 15 bases sitting between them. The germline CDR1 and CDR2 sequences are SGDLS and YYNGEE. This CDR3 region has 15 residues. CDR3 nucleotide sequence: TGTGCCAGCAGCGTAGGAAGCGGAGGAGCTCATACGCAGTATTTT. Protein product: CASSVGSGGAHTQYF.

The V and J genes are TRBV5-1 and TRBJ1-2; TRBD1 is a possible D gene (5 bases). The CDR3 spans 13 residues. CDR1 is SGHRS, CDR2 YFSETQ, per germline. Trimming pared 2 bases from V and 3 bases from J, leaving 8 bases between. The CDR3 is CASSFAGYYGYTF. As DNA, the CDR3 is TGCGCCAGCAGCTTTGCAGGGTACTATGGCTACACCTTC.

V and J are TRBV7-9 and TRBJ1-2; D uncertain. V lost 5 bases and J 7 bases, leaving 14 bases between the germline ends. CDR3 length: 13 amino acids. Germline CDR1 reads SEHNR; CDR2 reads FQNEAQ (reference sequence). The CDR3 loop reads CASSKSYPSGYTF. CDR3 nucleotides: TGTGCCAGCAGCAAATCCTACCCATCTGGCTACACCTTC.

V is TRBV5-4 and J is TRBJ2-2; D gene ambiguous. Germline-derived CDR1 and CDR2 are SGHNT and YYREEE (reference sequence). This CDR3 is built from 14 residues. Trimming left V 2 bases short and J 3 bases short, with 8 bases between. Here the CDR3 reads CASSFVGYTGELFF. The CDR3 coding sequence is TGTGCCAGCAGCTTCGTGGGATACACCGGGGAGCTGTTTTTT.

The V gene is TRBV30, the J gene TRBJ1-1, with a weak D call TRBD1 (5 bases). CDR3 size: 14 residues. The germline gives CDR1 GTSNPN, CDR2 SVGIG (reference sequence). Trimming left V 1 base short and J 4 bases short, with 13 bases between. The CDR3 DNA is TGTGCCTGGAGTGCCCCGGGGGGGAGCACTGAAGCTTTCTTT. As protein: CAWSAPGGSTEAFF.